Below are 16 T cell receptor beta chains sequenced from a single sample in a study of vaccination and CD4 T cells after COVID-19. Treatment defined: roughly ten-day PBMC culture with coronavirus spike peptide pools or control peptides (ViraFEST assay). These TCRs' antigens remain unknown. Oncomine TCR Beta short-read sequencing was applied to DNA from cultured CD4+ T cells. A single record per CDR3 protein comes from TCRdb applying MiXCR to the PCR reads. The table has about 11,000 distinct CDR3 sequences, approximately 46% seen once; the top ten hold under 8%. Sequencing input: CD4+ T cells from blood, cultured in vitro. These receptors were collected from a human donor who had recovered from COVID-19.

This chain connects TRBV5-1 to TRBJ1-2; D is unclear. The V end was cut by 0 bases, the J end by 4 bases, with 13 bases between. Looked up from germline, CDR1 is SGHRS and CDR2 is YFSETQ. The CDR3 spans 15 residues. The CDR3 DNA sequence: TGCGCCAGCAGCTTGGATCCCTTGCTAGGCTATGGCTACACCTTC. Its protein product is CASSLDPLLGYGYTF.

This clonotype was observed a few times. This chain uses TRBV27 with TRBJ1-5, with 9 bases fitting TRBD1. With 6 bases clipped from V and 7 bases from J, the junction kept 10 bases outside the gene matches. This CDR3 has 15 amino acids. CDR1 and CDR2 from the germline V gene are MNHEY and SMNVEV (reference sequence). DNA of the CDR3: TGTGCCAGCAGCAGATGGGACAGGGTTGACCAGCCCCAGCATTTT. Its translation: CASSRWDRVDQPQHF.

The V and J genes are TRBV19 and TRBJ1-5; possibly TRBD1 for D (5 bases). V was pared by 2 bases and J by 0 bases, with 17 bases between. There are 18 residues in the CDR3. From germline, CDR1 is LNHDA and CDR2 SQIVND (reference sequence). This CDR3 reads CASSIIPGTTYSNQPQHF. CDR3 nucleotides: TGTGCCAGTAGTATAATCCCAGGGACCACTTATAGCAATCAGCCCCAGCATTTT.

The chain employs TRBV5-1 and TRBJ1-1, with D perhaps matching TRBD1 (6 bases). The CDR3 sequence is 13 residues long. Per the germline V gene, CDR1 is SGHRS and CDR2 is YFSETQ. V was cut by 0 bases and J by 7 bases, with 10 bases left in between. The CDR3 DNA reads TGCGCCAGCAGCTTGGACAGGGCGGGTGAAGCTTTCTTT. It yields the protein CASSLDRAGEAFF. Full variable domain (remainder filled in from reference TRBV5-1 and TRBJ1-1): KAGVTQTPRYLIKTRGQQVTLSCSPISGHRSVSWYQQTPGQGLQFLFEYFSETQRNKGNFPGRFSGRQFSNSRSEMNVSTLELGDSALYLCASSLDRAGEAFFGQGTRLTVV.

The CDR3 region is CASRGFSYGYTF. The CDR3 bases are TGTGCCAGCAGGGGTTTCAGCTATGGCTACACCTTC. The chain employs TRBV12-3 or TRBV12-4 and TRBJ1-2; D unclear. Trimming removed 6 bases at V and 4 bases at J, with 9 bases between. The CDR3 loop spans 12 amino acids.

The chain uses TRBV4-3 and TRBJ1-2; the D gene is possibly TRBD1 (6 bases). The CDR3 is 15 amino acids. V gave up 3 bases and J gave up 4 bases, with 15 bases separating them. Germline loops: CDR1 LGHNA, CDR2 YSLEER. CDR3 in DNA: TGCGCCAGCAGCCAGAAACAGGGAGAGGGCTATGGCTACACCTTC. This sequence encodes CASSQKQGEGYGYTF.

The chain is built from TRBV6-1 and TRBJ1-2; D is unresolved. Germline V lookup: CDR1 MNHNS, CDR2 SASEGT. The CDR3 totals 13 residues. V lost 5 bases, J lost 1 base, and 8 bases lay in between. DNA for the CDR3: TGTGCCAGCAGTAACCCCCTTAACTATGGCTACACCTTC. It translates to CASSNPLNYGYTF.

This clonotype occurred a few times. The chain employs TRBV30 and TRBJ2-5; 8 bases are shared with TRBD2. Trimming at V came to 1 base and at J to 4 bases, leaving 5 bases not matched to a gene. The CDR3 runs to 14 residues. CDR1 is GTSNPN, CDR2 SVGIG, per germline (reference sequence). The CDR3 is CAWSAGLAGETQYF. The CDR3 nucleotides are TGTGCCTGGAGTGCGGGGCTAGCGGGAGAGACCCAGTACTTC.

The V and J genes are TRBV7-9 and TRBJ1-1; TRBD1 aligns across 8 bases. Germline CDR1 is SEHNR and CDR2 is FQNEAQ (reference sequence). The CDR3 totals 13 residues. With 4 bases clipped from V and 8 bases from J, the junction kept 6 bases outside the gene matches. This chain's CDR3 is CASSWAGDREAFF. CDR3 DNA sequence: TGTGCCAGCAGCTGGGCCGGGGACAGGGAAGCTTTCTTT. Based on the CDR3 plus reference TRBV7-9 and TRBJ1-1, the full variable domain is DTGVSQNPRHKITKRGQNVTFRCDPISEHNRLYWYRQTLGQGPEFLTYFQNEAQLEKSRLLSDRFSAERPKGSFSTLEIQRTEQGDSAMYLCASSWAGDREAFFGQGTRLTVV.

This clonotype was seen more than once but under ten times. V is TRBV25-1 and J is TRBJ1-5; D is unclear. CDR1 and CDR2 from the germline V gene are MGHDK and SYGVNS. The CDR3 is made up of 13 amino acids. With 4 bases removed from V and 7 bases from J, the gap between germline ends came to 11 bases. The chain's CDR3 is CASSAFTGQPQHF. The CDR3 nucleotides read TGTGCCAGCAGTGCTTTTACGGGGCAGCCCCAGCATTTT.

This clonotype was seen more than once but under ten times. The rearrangement uses TRBV5-4 and TRBJ1-2, with a weak D call TRBD1 (6 bases). The CDR3 is 13 amino acids. V gave up 2 bases and J gave up 6 bases, with 11 bases separating them. The germline CDR1 and CDR2 sequences are SGHNT and YYREEE (reference sequence). CDR3 sequence (DNA): TGTGCCAGCAGCTTTAACAGGGAGGATGGCTACACCTTC. Its translation is CASSFNREDGYTF.

The genes are TRBV12-3 or TRBV12-4 and TRBJ1-2, with 10 bases that match TRBD1. There are 15 residues in the CDR3. The ends lost 10 bases at V and 4 bases at J; junction bases unmatched: 12. This CDR3 reads CATDERTGGLYGYTF. For the CDR3, the DNA is TGTGCCACCGATGAACGGACAGGGGGTCTCTATGGCTACACCTTC.

This clonotype was seen a single time. The V gene is TRBV3-1, the J gene TRBJ1-6; 7 positions match TRBD1. The CDR3 runs to 13 residues. Per germline, CDR1 LGHDT and CDR2 YNNKEL (reference sequence). Trimming cost V 6 bases and J 7 bases; bases outside gene matches: 3. The CDR3 DNA is TGTGCCAGCAGTAAACAGGGGAATTCACCCCTCCACTTT. Translated: CASSKQGNSPLHF. Based on the CDR3 plus reference TRBV3-1 and TRBJ1-6, the full variable domain is DTAVSQTPKYLVTQMGNDKSIKCEQNLGHDTMYWYKQDSKKFLKIMFSYNNKELIINETVPNRFSPKSPDKAHLNLHINSLELGDSAVYFCASSKQGNSPLHFGNGTRLTVT.

Relative to its sample, this clonotype is medium-sized (0.01 to 0.1%). The rearrangement joins TRBV6-1 to TRBJ1-6, with TRBD1 matching 9 bases. V dropped 5 bases and J dropped 0; count of bases not matched to a gene: 11. From germline, CDR1 is MNHNS and CDR2 SASEGT. This CDR3 is built from 19 residues. Here the CDR3 reads CASSITGGTGSSYNSPLHF. CDR3 in DNA: TGTGCCAGCAGTATCACCGGGGGGACAGGGAGCTCCTATAATTCACCCCTCCACTTT.

V gene TRBV2 combines with J gene TRBJ1-5; perhaps TRBD1 as D (5 bases). Trimming stripped 7 bases from V and 2 bases from J, with 12 bases between. The CDR3 is made up of 14 amino acids. From germline, CDR1 is SNHLY and CDR2 FYNNEI. The CDR3 sequence is CASNLGGGNQPQHF. The DNA of the CDR3 is TGTGCCAGCAACCTCGGGGGTGGCAATCAGCCCCAGCATTTT.

This rearrangement joins TRBV10-2 to TRBJ2-1; 9 nucleotides agree with TRBD2. The J call is uncertain, as TRBJ2-7 better fits the DNA end. Germline V gene lookup returns CDR1 WSHSY and CDR2 SAAADI. The CDR3 covers 16 residues. The CDR3 coding sequence is TGCGCCAGCAGTGAGTTCGTGGGACTAGCAGGCTACGAGCAGTACTTC. Translation gives CASSEFVGLAGYEQYF.